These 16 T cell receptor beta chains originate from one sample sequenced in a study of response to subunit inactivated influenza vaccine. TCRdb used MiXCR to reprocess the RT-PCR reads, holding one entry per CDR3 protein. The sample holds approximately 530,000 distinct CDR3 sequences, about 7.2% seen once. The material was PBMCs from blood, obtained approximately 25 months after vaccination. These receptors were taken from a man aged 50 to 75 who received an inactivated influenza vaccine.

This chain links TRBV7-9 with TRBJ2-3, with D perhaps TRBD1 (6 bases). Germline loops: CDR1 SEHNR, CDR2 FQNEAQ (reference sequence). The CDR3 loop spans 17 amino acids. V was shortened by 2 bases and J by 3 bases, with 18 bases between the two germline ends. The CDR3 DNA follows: TGTGCCAGCAGCTTACCCCGTACAGGGTCAAGAACAGATACGCAGTATTTT. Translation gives CASSLPRTGSRTDTQYF.

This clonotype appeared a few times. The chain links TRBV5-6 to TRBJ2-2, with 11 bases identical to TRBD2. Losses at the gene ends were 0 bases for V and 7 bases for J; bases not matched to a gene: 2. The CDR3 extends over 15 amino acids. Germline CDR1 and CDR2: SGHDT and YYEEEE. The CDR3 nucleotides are TGTGCCAGCAGCTTGGGGACTAGCGGGCACGGGGAGCTGTTTTTT. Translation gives CASSLGTSGHGELFF.

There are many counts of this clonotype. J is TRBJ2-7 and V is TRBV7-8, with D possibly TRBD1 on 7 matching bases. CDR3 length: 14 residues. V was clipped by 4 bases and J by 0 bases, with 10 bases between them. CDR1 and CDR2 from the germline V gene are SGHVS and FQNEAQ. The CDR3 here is CASSSGGSSYEQYF. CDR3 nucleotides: TGTGCCAGCAGCTCAGGGGGGAGCTCCTACGAGCAGTACTTC. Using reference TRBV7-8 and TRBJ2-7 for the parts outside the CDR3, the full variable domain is GAGVSQSPRYKVAKRGQDVALRCDPISGHVSLFWYQQALGQGPEFLTYFQNEAQLDKSGLPSDRFFAERPEGSVSTLKIQRTQQEDSAVYLCASSSGGSSYEQYFGPGTRLTVT.

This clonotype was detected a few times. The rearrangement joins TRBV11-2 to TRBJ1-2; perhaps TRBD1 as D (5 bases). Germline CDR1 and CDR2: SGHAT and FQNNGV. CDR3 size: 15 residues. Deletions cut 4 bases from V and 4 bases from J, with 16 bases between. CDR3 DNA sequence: TGTGCCAGCAGCTCCGGGGGGGGAGACCTCTATGGCTACACCTTC. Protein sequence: CASSSGGGDLYGYTF.

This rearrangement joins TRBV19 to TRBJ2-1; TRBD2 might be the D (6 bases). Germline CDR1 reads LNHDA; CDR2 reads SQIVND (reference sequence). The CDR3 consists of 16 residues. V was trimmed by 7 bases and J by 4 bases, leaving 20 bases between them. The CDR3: CASTSTQSRGYNEQFF. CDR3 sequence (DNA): TGTGCCAGTACCTCCACCCAGTCGCGGGGATACAATGAGCAGTTCTTC.

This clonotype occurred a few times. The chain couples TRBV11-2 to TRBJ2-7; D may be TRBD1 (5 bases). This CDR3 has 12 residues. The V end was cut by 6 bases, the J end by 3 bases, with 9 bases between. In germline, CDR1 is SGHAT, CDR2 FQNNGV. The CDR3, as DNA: TGTGCCAGCAGACCAGACAGCTACGAGCAGTACTTC. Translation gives CASRPDSYEQYF.

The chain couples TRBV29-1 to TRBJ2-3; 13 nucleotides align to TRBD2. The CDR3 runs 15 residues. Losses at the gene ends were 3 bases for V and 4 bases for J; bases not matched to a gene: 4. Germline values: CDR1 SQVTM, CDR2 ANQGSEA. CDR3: CSVDGTSGIPDTQYF. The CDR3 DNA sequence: TGCAGCGTTGACGGGACTAGCGGGATCCCAGATACGCAGTATTTT.

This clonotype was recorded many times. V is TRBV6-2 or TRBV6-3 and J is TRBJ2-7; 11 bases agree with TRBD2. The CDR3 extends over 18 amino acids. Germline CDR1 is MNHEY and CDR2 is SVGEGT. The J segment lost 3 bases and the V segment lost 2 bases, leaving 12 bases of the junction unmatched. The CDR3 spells CASSYPRLAGTSDYEQYF. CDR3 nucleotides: TGTGCCAGCAGTTACCCTCGACTAGCGGGGACCTCGGACTACGAGCAGTACTTC.

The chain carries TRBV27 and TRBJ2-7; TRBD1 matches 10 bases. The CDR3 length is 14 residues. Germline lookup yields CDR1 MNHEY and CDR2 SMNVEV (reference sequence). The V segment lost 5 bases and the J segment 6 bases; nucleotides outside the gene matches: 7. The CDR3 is CASSHRQGAGEQYF. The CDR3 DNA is TGTGCCAGCAGTCATAGACAGGGGGCAGGCGAGCAGTACTTC.

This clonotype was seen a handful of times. The CDR3 protein is CASSLPPDREGTGELFF. CDR3 coding DNA: TGTGCCAGCAGCCTACCACCGGACCGGGAGGGCACCGGGGAGCTGTTTTTT. The J gene is TRBJ2-2, the V gene TRBV4-2, with 8 bases identical to TRBD2. The germline gives CDR1 LGHNA, CDR2 YNFKEQ. The ends lost 4 bases at V and 4 bases at J; junction bases unmatched: 11. The CDR3 covers 17 residues.

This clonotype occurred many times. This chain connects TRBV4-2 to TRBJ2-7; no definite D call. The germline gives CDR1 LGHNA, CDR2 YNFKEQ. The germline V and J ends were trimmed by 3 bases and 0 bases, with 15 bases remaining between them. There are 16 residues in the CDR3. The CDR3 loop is CASSQRPELSSYEQYF. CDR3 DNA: TGTGCCAGCAGCCAGAGACCGGAACTAAGCTCCTACGAGCAGTACTTC.

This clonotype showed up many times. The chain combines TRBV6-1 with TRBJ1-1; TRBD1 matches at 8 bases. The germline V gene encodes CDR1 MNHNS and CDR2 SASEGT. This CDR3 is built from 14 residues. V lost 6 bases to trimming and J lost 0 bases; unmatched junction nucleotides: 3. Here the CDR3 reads CASSWDRMNTEAFF. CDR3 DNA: TGTGCCAGCAGCTGGGACAGGATGAACACTGAAGCTTTCTTT.

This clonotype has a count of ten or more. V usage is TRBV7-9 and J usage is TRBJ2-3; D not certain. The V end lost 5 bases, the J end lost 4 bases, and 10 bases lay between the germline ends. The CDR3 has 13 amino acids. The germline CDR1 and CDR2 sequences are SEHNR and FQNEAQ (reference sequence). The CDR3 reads CASSNPAADTQYF. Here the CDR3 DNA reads TGTGCCAGCAGCAATCCGGCGGCAGATACGCAGTATTTT.

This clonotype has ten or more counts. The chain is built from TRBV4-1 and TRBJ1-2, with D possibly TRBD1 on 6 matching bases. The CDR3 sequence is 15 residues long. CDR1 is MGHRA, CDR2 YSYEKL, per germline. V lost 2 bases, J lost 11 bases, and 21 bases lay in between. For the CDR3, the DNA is TGCGCCAGCAGCCAACACGGGACGGCAGGGGCACCTTACACCTTC. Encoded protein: CASSQHGTAGAPYTF.

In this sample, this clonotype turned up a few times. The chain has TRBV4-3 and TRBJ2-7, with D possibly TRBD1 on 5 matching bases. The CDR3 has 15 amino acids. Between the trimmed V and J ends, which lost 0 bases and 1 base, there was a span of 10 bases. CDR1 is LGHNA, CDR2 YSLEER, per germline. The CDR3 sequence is CASSQDRGYSYEQYF. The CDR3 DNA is TGCGCCAGCAGCCAAGATAGGGGCTATTCCTACGAGCAGTACTTC.

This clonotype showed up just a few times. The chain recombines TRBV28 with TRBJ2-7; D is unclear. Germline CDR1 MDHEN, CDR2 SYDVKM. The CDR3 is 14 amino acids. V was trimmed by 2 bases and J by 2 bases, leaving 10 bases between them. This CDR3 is CASSLAPIPYEQYF. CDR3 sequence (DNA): TGTGCCAGCAGTTTAGCCCCTATCCCCTACGAGCAGTACTTC.